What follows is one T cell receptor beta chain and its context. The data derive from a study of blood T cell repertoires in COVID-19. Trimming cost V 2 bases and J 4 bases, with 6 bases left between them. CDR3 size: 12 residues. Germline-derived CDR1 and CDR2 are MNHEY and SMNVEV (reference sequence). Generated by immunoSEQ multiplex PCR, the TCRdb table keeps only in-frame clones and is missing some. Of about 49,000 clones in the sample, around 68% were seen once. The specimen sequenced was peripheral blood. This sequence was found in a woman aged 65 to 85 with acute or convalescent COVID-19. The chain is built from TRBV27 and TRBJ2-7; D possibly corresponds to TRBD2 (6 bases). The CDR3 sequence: CASSLGGYEQYF. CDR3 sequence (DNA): TGTGCCAGCAGTTTAGGGGGGTACGAGCAGTACTTC.